The next 10 T cell receptor beta chains were all read from a single sample in a study of CD8+ T cells in alopecia areata. The treatment: oral pan-JAK inhibitor, 5-10 mg twice daily. After isolation, RNA underwent reverse transcription to generate cDNA as the sequencing template. The repertoire was sequenced with immunoSEQ multiplex PCR; TCRdb's copy has only in-frame clones and lacks some. The sample consists of 190,000 or so clones, 45% to 65% of them appearing once. The sequencing here drew on CD4+ T cells sorted from blood, taken at week 4, from a patient treated with tofacitinib. The source of these receptors is a human donor with alopecia areata.

This chain links TRBV5-1 with TRBJ1-2, with 7 bases that match TRBD1. Germline V gene lookup returns CDR1 SGHRS and CDR2 YFSETQ. Trimming cost V 2 bases and J 4 bases; bases outside gene matches: 11. The CDR3 consists of 16 residues. As DNA, the CDR3 is TGCGCCAGCAGCTTAACGGGACAGTTATTTTCCTATGGCTACACCTTC. Protein sequence: CASSLTGQLFSYGYTF.

This chain uses TRBV29-1 with TRBJ1-2; D uncertain. Germline CDR1 is SQVTM and CDR2 is ANQGSEA. The length of the CDR3 is 12 residues. The V end lost 0 bases, the J end lost 7 bases, and 9 bases lay between the germline ends. The CDR3 coding sequence is TGCAGCGTTGAAGATCATGGGGTTGGCTACACCTTC. This encodes CSVEDHGVGYTF.

This clone was counted a single time. The V gene is TRBV6-5, the J gene TRBJ2-5; a weak D match, TRBD1 (6 bases). Germline V gene data show CDR1 as MNHEY and CDR2 as SVGAGI. The germline V and J ends were trimmed by 1 base and 1 base, with 7 bases remaining between them. The CDR3 is 14 amino acids. The CDR3 protein is CASSYLGAQETQYF. CDR3 DNA sequence: TGTGCCAGCAGTTACTTGGGGGCCCAAGAGACCCAGTACTTC.

The chain couples TRBV2 to TRBJ2-7; 7 bases are shared with TRBD1. The CDR3 totals 14 residues. V shed 2 bases, J shed 5 bases, and the junction held 6 bases outside the gene matches. CDR1 is SNHLY, CDR2 FYNNEI, per germline. CDR3 coding DNA: TGTGCCAGCAGTGAAACAGGGGAGATCAACGAGCAGTACTTC. Translation gives CASSETGEINEQYF.

The gene calls are TRBV30 and TRBJ2-1; a weak D match, TRBD2 (6 bases). The length of the CDR3 is 12 residues. Germline CDR1 GTSNPN, CDR2 SVGIG (reference sequence). V was clipped by 1 base and J by 9 bases, with 10 bases between them. For the CDR3, the DNA is TGTGCCTGGAGTGGAGGGCGGGGTGAGCAGTTCTTC. Protein sequence: CAWSGGRGEQFF. Using reference TRBV30 and TRBJ2-1 for the parts outside the CDR3, the full variable domain is SQTIHQWPATLVQPVGSPLSLECTVEGTSNPNLYWYRQAAGRGLQLLFYSVGIGQISSEVPQNLSASRPQDRQFILSSKKLLLSDSGFYLCAWSGGRGEQFFGPGTRLTVL.

The genes are TRBV18 and TRBJ2-3, with 7 bases that match TRBD1. The J segment lost 3 bases and the V segment lost 4 bases, leaving 1 base of the junction unmatched. CDR1 is KGHSH and CDR2 is LQKENI in the germline V gene. The CDR3 length is 13 residues. CDR3 sequence reads: CASSLGQTDTQYF. Written as DNA, the CDR3 is TGTGCCAGCTCACTGGGACAGACAGATACGCAGTATTTT.

The chain employs TRBV6-6 and TRBJ1-2; 7 bases match TRBD1. Trimming at V came to 0 bases and at J to 0 bases, leaving 4 bases not matched to a gene. The CDR3 has 16 amino acids. The germline gives CDR1 MNHNY, CDR2 SVGAGI (reference sequence). This CDR3 reads CASSYSTGDANYGYTF. CDR3 bases: TGTGCCAGCAGTTACTCCACAGGGGACGCTAACTATGGCTACACCTTC.

The J gene is TRBJ2-3, the V gene TRBV6-1; 7 positions match TRBD1. The germline V gene has CDR1 MNHNS and CDR2 SASEGT. Trimming at V came to 11 bases and at J to 0 bases, leaving 5 bases not matched to a gene. The CDR3 contains 13 residues. The CDR3 nucleotides read TGTGCCGCTCGGGGACAGAGCACAGATACGCAGTATTTT. Its translation: CAARGQSTDTQYF.

The gene calls are TRBV30 and TRBJ2-6, with TRBD1 identical over 12 bases. Germline CDR1 reads GTSNPN; CDR2 reads SVGIG (reference sequence). V lost 1 base, J lost 4 bases, and 8 bases stayed unmatched. The CDR3 runs to 18 residues. The CDR3 DNA follows: TGTGCCTGGAGTGCCCCGGGACAGGGGGCGGGCGGGGCCAACGTCCTGACTTTC. This translates into CAWSAPGQGAGGANVLTF.

This chain uses TRBV5-6 with TRBJ2-7; D perhaps matches TRBD1 (5 bases). Trimming took off 4 bases at V and 1 base at J, with 12 bases between the two ends. The CDR3 has 14 residues. Germline V CDR1 and CDR2: SGHDT, YYEEEE. CDR3 loop: CASSKLQASYEQYF. For the CDR3, the DNA is TGTGCCAGCAGCAAACTACAGGCGTCCTACGAGCAGTACTTC.